The T cell receptor (beta chain) described here comes from a study of OX40 agonist ivuxolimab in advanced cancers. About the research overall: Partial responses were observed in three patients, of whom one had hepatocellular carcinoma and two had cutaneous melanoma.

Findings and limits, study-wide: Expanded peripheral T cells had an undetermined antigen specificity. Expanded clones belonging to CD8+ T cells outnumbered, on average, those of CD4+. Clonal expansion was among the lowest in partial responders at 0.1-3.0 mg/kg, especially CD8+.

Germline CDR1 and CDR2: SGHNT and YENEEA. The CDR3 is 16 amino acids. The V end was cut by 5 bases, the J end by 4 bases, with 17 bases between. With regard to this clone: Antigen: not known.

Assay: immunoSEQ multiplex PCR; the TCRdb copy retains only in-frame clones and omits some. Of 45,000 to 50,000 clones listed, 60% to 85% are singletons. The material was CD4+ or CD8+ T cells sorted from blood, obtained in a trial of the OX40 agonist ivuxolimab. This receptor was obtained from an adult with an advanced solid tumor such as melanoma, head and neck, liver or kidney cancer. The chain is built from TRBV11-3 and TRBJ2-2; D is possibly TRBD2 (5 bases). The CDR3 is CASSPSVNRGTGELFF. DNA of the CDR3: TGTGCCAGCAGCCCTTCAGTAAACCGGGGCACCGGGGAGCTGTTTTTT. Full variable domain (outside the CDR3, taken from reference TRBV11-3 and TRBJ2-2): EAGVVQSPRYKIIEKKQPVAFWCNPISGHNTLYWYLQNLGQGPELLIRYENEEAVDDSQLPKDRFSAERLKGVDSTLKIQPAELGDSAVYLCASSPSVNRGTGELFFGEGSRLTVL.